What follows are 15 T cell receptor beta chains derived from one specimen sequenced in a study of blood T cell repertoires in COVID-19. The data were produced by immunoSEQ multiplex PCR, yet TCRdb's version contains in-frame clones alone and is incomplete. The sample gives about 170,000 clones, approximately 91% of which show up once; about 5.3% is in the top ten. The sequenced sample consisted of peripheral blood. The receptors here all came from a man younger than 35 with COVID-19, enrolled during active disease.

The count of this clone is one. V gene TRBV7-2 combines with J gene TRBJ2-7; TRBD2 aligns across 9 bases. The trim removed 5 bases at V and 2 bases at J, leaving 7 bases unmatched. Germline loops: CDR1 SGHTA, CDR2 FQGNSA. The CDR3 totals 15 residues. The CDR3 sequence: CASSEEGGRAYEQYF. The DNA for the CDR3 is TGTGCCAGCAGCGAAGAGGGCGGGAGGGCCTACGAGCAGTACTTC.

J is TRBJ1-3 and V is TRBV11-2; D is undetermined. This CDR3 has 14 amino acids. The germline gives CDR1 SGHAT, CDR2 FQNNGV. Trimming left V 4 bases short and J 1 base short, with 8 bases between. CDR3 residues: CASSWSRSGNTIYF. DNA of the CDR3: TGTGCCAGCAGCTGGTCCAGGTCTGGAAACACCATATATTTT.

The chain combines TRBV20-1 with TRBJ1-1, with D tentatively TRBD1 (6 bases). From germline, CDR1 is DFQATT and CDR2 SNEGSKA (reference sequence). This CDR3 is 11 amino acids long. The CDR3 DNA follows: TGCGGAACAGGGCTGGACACTGAAGCTTTCTTT. This encodes CGTGLDTEAFF.

This clone was counted only a few times. This chain links TRBV5-6 with TRBJ2-5, with D possibly being TRBD1 (6 bases). In germline, CDR1 is SGHDT, CDR2 YYEEEE. The CDR3 extends over 16 amino acids. V lost 3 bases to trimming and J lost 0 bases, with 15 bases between them. This CDR3 is CASSSMGHLYQETQYF. In DNA, the CDR3 is TGTGCCAGCAGCTCAATGGGACACCTGTACCAAGAGACCCAGTACTTC.

The chain carries TRBV28 and TRBJ1-5; D possibly corresponds to TRBD1 (6 bases). The CDR3 length is 15 residues. CDR1 is MDHEN, CDR2 SYDVKM, per germline. V lost 2 bases and J lost 6, with 14 bases in between. CDR3 bases: TGTGCCAGCAGTTTAAGGACAGCTAAACTTCAGCCCCAGCATTTT. Residues: CASSLRTAKLQPQHF.

This chain connects TRBV5-1 to TRBJ1-5; 7 bases fit TRBD1. Germline V gene data show CDR1 as SGHRS and CDR2 as YFSETQ. V lost 4 bases and J lost 4; bases outside the gene matches: 5. The CDR3 runs 14 residues. In nucleotides, the CDR3 is TGCGCCAGCAGCACCGGACAGGCAAATCAGCCCCAGCATTTT. This gives the protein CASSTGQANQPQHF. Together with reference TRBV5-1 and TRBJ1-5, the CDR3 gives the full variable domain: KAGVTQTPRYLIKTRGQQVTLSCSPISGHRSVSWYQQTPGQGLQFLFEYFSETQRNKGNFPGRFSGRQFSNSRSEMNVSTLELGDSALYLCASSTGQANQPQHFGDGTRLSIL.

This sequence joins TRBV5-4 and TRBJ2-2, with no clear D. Per germline, CDR1 SGHNT and CDR2 YYREEE (reference sequence). There are 14 residues in the CDR3. V was pared by 2 bases and J by 3 bases, with 8 bases between. The CDR3 DNA is TGTGCCAGCAGCTTAAGAACGGACACCGGGGAGCTGTTTTTT. It is translated as CASSLRTDTGELFF.

The chain couples TRBV29-1 to TRBJ2-3; D call uncertain. Germline V gene data show CDR1 as SQVTM and CDR2 as ANQGSEA. V dropped 4 bases and J dropped 4 bases, with 12 bases sitting between them. The CDR3 is 13 amino acids. The CDR3 loop reads CSVVGASPDTQYF. Here the CDR3 DNA reads TGCAGCGTTGTAGGAGCTTCCCCAGATACGCAGTATTTT.

The chain employs TRBV29-1 and TRBJ2-7, with 10 bases lining up with TRBD1. The germline V gene has CDR1 SQVTM and CDR2 ANQGSEA. V lost 1 base, J lost 2 bases, and 2 bases stayed unmatched. The CDR3 consists of 14 residues. CDR3 amino acids: CSVEAGQGTYEQYF. In DNA, the CDR3 is TGCAGCGTTGAAGCGGGACAGGGGACCTACGAGCAGTACTTC.

The genes are TRBV13 and TRBJ2-1; TRBD2 matches 10 bases. The CDR3 totals 14 residues. The junction had 8 bases not matched to a gene; V was cut back by 7 bases and J by 8 bases. Germline CDR1 reads PRHDT; CDR2 reads FYEKMQ (reference sequence). This CDR3 is CASTQGLAKHEQFF. The CDR3 DNA reads TGTGCCAGCACCCAGGGACTAGCGAAGCATGAGCAGTTCTTC.

Points on this clone: Germline and junction disagree at one end, which may indicate a read error. The genes are TRBV29-1 and TRBJ1-4; perhaps TRBD1 as D (6 bases). The V gene's germline CDR1 is SQVTM and CDR2 ANQGSEA. CDR3 length: 12 amino acids. As DNA, the CDR3 is TGCAGCGTTGGGGGACAAGGTGAAAAACTGCTTTTT. Protein product: CSVGGQGEKLLF.

About this clone: The sample has other DNA sequences that encode this CDR3 too. The chain has TRBV19 and TRBJ2-1; 14 nucleotides line up with TRBD2. This CDR3 region has 16 residues. V lost 4 bases, J lost 7 bases, and 6 bases stayed unmatched. The V gene's germline CDR1 is LNHDA and CDR2 SQIVND (reference sequence). For the CDR3, the DNA is TGTGCCAGTAGTACCGGACTAGCGGGAGGTAGGAATGAGCAGTTCTTC. Its protein product is CASSTGLAGGRNEQFF.

The chain is built from TRBV24-1 and TRBJ2-2, with 10 positions matching TRBD1. This CDR3 has 16 residues. The V gene end was trimmed by 4 bases and the J gene end by 4 bases; junction bases not matched to a gene: 5. Per the germline V gene, CDR1 is KGHDR and CDR2 is SFDVKD. This CDR3 reads CATSDRGQGVTGELFF. In nucleotides, the CDR3 is TGTGCCACCAGTGACCGTGGACAGGGGGTCACCGGGGAGCTGTTTTTT.

This chain uses TRBV6-1 with TRBJ1-5; D is ambiguous. V lost 2 bases, J lost 7 bases, and 15 bases lay in between. Germline values: CDR1 MNHNS, CDR2 SASEGT. The CDR3 totals 15 residues. The DNA of the CDR3 is TGTGCCAGCAGTGAAAGTCAGGCCGGGAGGCAGCCCCAGCATTTT. It yields the protein CASSESQAGRQPQHF.

The V and J genes are TRBV7-9 and TRBJ2-6, with TRBD1 matching 7 bases. The J segment lost 3 bases and the V segment lost 3 bases, leaving 14 bases of the junction unmatched. CDR1 is SEHNR and CDR2 is FQNEAQ in the germline V gene (reference sequence). This CDR3 has 19 amino acids. The CDR3 spells CASSLGGTGVRFGANVLTF. Written as DNA, the CDR3 is TGTGCCAGCAGCTTGGGCGGTACAGGGGTGCGCTTTGGGGCCAACGTCCTGACTTTC. Drawing the rest from reference TRBV7-9 and TRBJ2-6, the complete variable domain is DTGVSQNPRHKITKRGQNVTFRCDPISEHNRLYWYRQTLGQGPEFLTYFQNEAQLEKSRLLSDRFSAERPKGSFSTLEIQRTEQGDSAMYLCASSLGGTGVRFGANVLTFGAGSRLTVL.